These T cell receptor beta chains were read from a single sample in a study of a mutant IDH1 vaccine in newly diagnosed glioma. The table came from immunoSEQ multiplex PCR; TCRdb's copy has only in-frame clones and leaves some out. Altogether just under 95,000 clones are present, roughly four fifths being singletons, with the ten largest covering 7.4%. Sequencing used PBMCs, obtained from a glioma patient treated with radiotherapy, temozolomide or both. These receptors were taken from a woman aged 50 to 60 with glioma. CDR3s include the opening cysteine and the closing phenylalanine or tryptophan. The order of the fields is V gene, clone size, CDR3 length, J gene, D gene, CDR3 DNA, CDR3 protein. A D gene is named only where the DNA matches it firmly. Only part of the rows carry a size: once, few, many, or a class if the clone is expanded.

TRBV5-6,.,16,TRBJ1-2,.,TGTGCCAGCAGCCAAGGGGCAGGGCACTTTAATTATGGCTACACCTTC,CASSQGAGHFNYGYTF
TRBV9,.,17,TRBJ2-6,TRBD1,TGTGCCAGCAGCCCAAGCCCGACAGGGTCGGGGGCCAACGTCCTGACTTTC,CASSPSPTGSGANVLTF
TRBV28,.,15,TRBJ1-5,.,TGTGCCAGCAGCCTCGGGGGTGGGCGAGCTCAGCCCCAGCATTTT,CASSLGGGRAQPQHF
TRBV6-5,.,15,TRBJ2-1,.,TGTGCCAGCAGTTACTCGAGGCAGGGTCGGAGTGAGCAGTTCTTC,CASSYSRQGRSEQFF
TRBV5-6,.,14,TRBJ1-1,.,TGTGCCAGCAGCTGGTGGGGACTCCGGCCTGAAGCTTTCTTT,CASSWWGLRPEAFF
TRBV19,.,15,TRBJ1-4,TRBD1,TGTGCCAGCCGGGACAGGGCGTCAACTAATGAAAAACTGTTTTTT,CASRDRASTNEKLFF
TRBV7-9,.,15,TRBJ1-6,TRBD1,TGTGCCAGCAGCCAAGGGGGCGCGAGTAATTCACCCCTCCACTTT,CASSQGGASNSPLHF
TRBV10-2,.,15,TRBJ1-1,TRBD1,TGCGCCAGCAGGAGAGGGGACAGGGGATACACTGAAGCTTTCTTT,CASRRGDRGYTEAFF
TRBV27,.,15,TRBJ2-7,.,TGTGCCAGCAGTGTAGGCCGGTCGGCGGCTTTCGAGCAGTACTTC,CASSVGRSAAFEQYF
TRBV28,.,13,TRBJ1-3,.,TGTGCCAGCCAAACTCCCTCTGGAAACACCATATATTTT,CASQTPSGNTIYF
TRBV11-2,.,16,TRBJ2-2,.,TGTGCCAGCAGCTTAGGGGTCGGGACGGGTACCGGGGAGCTGTTTTTT,CASSLGVGTGTGELFF
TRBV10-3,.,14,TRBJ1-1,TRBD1,TGTGCCATCAGGAGTCTGACAGGGGAAACTGAAGCTTTCTTT,CAIRSLTGETEAFF
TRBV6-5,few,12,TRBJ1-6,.,TGTGCCAGCAGTCCAGGGTCTTCACCCCTCCACTTT,CASSPGSSPLHF
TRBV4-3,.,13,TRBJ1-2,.,TGCGCCAGCAGCCCGACTACTGGGAGGGGCTACACCTTC,CASSPTTGRGYTF
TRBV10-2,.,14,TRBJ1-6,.,TGCGCCAGCAGTGTTGGGTCTTCGAATTCACCCCTCCACTTT,CASSVGSSNSPLHF
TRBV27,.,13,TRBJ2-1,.,TGTGCCAGCAGTTTATTTGGCGACGGTGAGCAGTTCTTC,CASSLFGDGEQFF
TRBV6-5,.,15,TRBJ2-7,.,TGTGCCAGCAGTTACTCGAGTCCCCTCTCCTACGAGCAGTACTTC,CASSYSSPLSYEQYF
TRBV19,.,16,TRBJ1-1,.,TGTGCCAGTAGTATCGGCAGGGATGTTTTGAACACTGAAGCTTTCTTT,CASSIGRDVLNTEAFF
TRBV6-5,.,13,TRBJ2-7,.,TGTGCCAGCAGTAGAGGGTCCCCCTACGAGCAGTACTTC,CASSRGSPYEQYF
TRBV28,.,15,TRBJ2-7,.,TGTGCCAGCAGTCTTAATCAGGGAGGCTCCTACGAGCAGTACTTC,CASSLNQGGSYEQYF
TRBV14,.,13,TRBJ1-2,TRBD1,TGTGCCAGCAGCCAAGACAGGGGGGATGGCTACACCTTC,CASSQDRGDGYTF
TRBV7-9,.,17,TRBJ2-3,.,TGTGCCAGCAGCCTCTCCGTGCGTGGGGGCGACGCAGATACGCAGTATTTT,CASSLSVRGGDADTQYF
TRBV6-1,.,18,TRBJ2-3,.,TGTGCCAGCAGTGGGAGCAACACGAACAGGGTAGCATCAGATACGCAGTATTTT,CASSGSNTNRVASDTQYF
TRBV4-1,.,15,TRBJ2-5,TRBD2,TGCGCCAGCCGAGGTCTAGCGGGGGACCAAGAGACCCAGTACTTC,CASRGLAGDQETQYF
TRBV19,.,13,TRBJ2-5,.,TGTGCCAGTAGCCGGACCGTGTGGGAGACCCAGTACTTC,CASSRTVWETQYF
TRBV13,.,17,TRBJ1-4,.,TGTGCCAGCAGCTTAAAGGGGGAAACAGGGATTGGAGAAAAACTGTTTTTT,CASSLKGETGIGEKLFF
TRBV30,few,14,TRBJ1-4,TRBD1,TGTGCCTGGCTGGGCAGGGGGCGGGATGAAAAACTGTTTTTT,CAWLGRGRDEKLFF
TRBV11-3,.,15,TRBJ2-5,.,TGTGCCAGCAGCTTAGTCTTCAAGGGTGGGGAGACCCAGTACTTC,CASSLVFKGGETQYF
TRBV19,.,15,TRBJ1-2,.,TGTGCCAGTAGTATAACCGGGCTGGTAAACTATGGCTACACCTTC,CASSITGLVNYGYTF
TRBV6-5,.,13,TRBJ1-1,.,TGTGCCAGCAGGACACTAGGGAACACTGAAGCTTTCTTT,CASRTLGNTEAFF
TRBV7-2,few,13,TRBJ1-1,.,TGTGCCAGCAGACAACAGGGATTGCCTGAAGCTTTCTTT,CASRQQGLPEAFF
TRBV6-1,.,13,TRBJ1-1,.,TGTGCCAGCACCAAACAGGAATACACTGAAGCTTTCTTT,CASTKQEYTEAFF
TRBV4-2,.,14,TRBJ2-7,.,TGTGCCAGCAGCCAAGCCAGGTCCTCCTACGAGCAGTACTTC,CASSQARSSYEQYF
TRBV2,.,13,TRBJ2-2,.,TGTGCCTCCGGGACACCGAACACCGGGGAGCTGTTTTTT,CASGTPNTGELFF
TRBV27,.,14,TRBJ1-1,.,TGTGCCAGCAGGTTGGGGACTGTTCGCACTGAAGCTTTCTTT,CASRLGTVRTEAFF
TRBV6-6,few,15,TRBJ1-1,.,TGTGCCAGCAAAATAGACTTGGGGTGGGACACTGAAGCTTTCTTT,CASKIDLGWDTEAFF
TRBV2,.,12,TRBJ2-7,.,TGTGCCAGCAGTGAACAGATCTACGAGCAGTACTTC,CASSEQIYEQYF
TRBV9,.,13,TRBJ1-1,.,TGTGCCAGCAGCGTAGGGGTTGGCCCTGAAGCTTTCTTT,CASSVGVGPEAFF
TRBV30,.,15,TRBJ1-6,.,TGTGCCTTTACGCCCCGCAGGGCGCCTAATTCACCCCTCCACTTT,CAFTPRRAPNSPLHF
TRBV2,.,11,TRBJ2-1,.,TGTGCCAGCATAGACGGAAATGAGCAGTTCTTC,CASIDGNEQFF
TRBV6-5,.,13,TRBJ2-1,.,TGTGCCAGCTACGGGAGCGTGAACAATGAGCAGTTCTTC,CASYGSVNNEQFF
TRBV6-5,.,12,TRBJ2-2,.,TGTGCCAGCAGTAGAGGCACCGGGGAGCTGTTTTTT,CASSRGTGELFF
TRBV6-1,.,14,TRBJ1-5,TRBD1,TGTGCCAGCAGTACCGGGACAGGCTATCAGCCCCAGCATTTT,CASSTGTGYQPQHF
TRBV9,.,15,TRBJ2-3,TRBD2,TGTGCCAGCAGCGTAGGGAGCGGGGGGGCAGATACGCAGTATTTT,CASSVGSGGADTQYF
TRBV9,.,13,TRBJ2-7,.,TGTGCCAGCAGCTACACGGGGCAGAGCGAGCAGTACTTC,CASSYTGQSEQYF
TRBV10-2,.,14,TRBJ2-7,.,TGCGCCAGCAGTGAGGGGTCGGGGGCTTTGCAGCAGTACTTC,CASSEGSGALQQYF
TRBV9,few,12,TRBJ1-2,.,TGTGCCAGCAGCCTTTGGGGCGGCGGCTACACCTTC,CASSLWGGGYTF
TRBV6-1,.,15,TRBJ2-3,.,TGTGCCAGCAGTGAAGAGGAGGGTAGCACAGATACGCAGTATTTT,CASSEEEGSTDTQYF
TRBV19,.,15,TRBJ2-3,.,TGTGCCAGTAGTTCTTGGACGGCCAGCACAGATACGCAGTATTTT,CASSSWTASTDTQYF
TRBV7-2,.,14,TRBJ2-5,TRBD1,TGTGCCAGCAGCCAACAGGGGTTTGGAGAGACCCAGTACTTC,CASSQQGFGETQYF
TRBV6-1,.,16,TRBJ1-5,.,TGTGCCAGCAGTGAAGGAGGAGCGGGGCCAGCTCAGCCCCAGCATTTT,CASSEGGAGPAQPQHF
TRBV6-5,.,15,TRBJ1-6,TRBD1,TGTGCCAGCAGACAAGGACAGGCAAATAATTCACCCCTCCACTTT,CASRQGQANNSPLHF
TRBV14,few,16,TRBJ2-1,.,TGTGCCAGCAGTCAACAGGGGCAGGGGAGGCTGGGTGAGCAGTTCTTC,CASSQQGQGRLGEQFF
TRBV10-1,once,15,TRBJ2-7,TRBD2,TGCGCCAGCGGAGCTAGCGGGGTGAACTCCTACGAGCAGTACTTC,CASGASGVNSYEQYF
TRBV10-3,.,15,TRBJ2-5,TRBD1,TGTGCCATCAGTGGGGACAGCGGCACCCAAGAGACCCAGTACTTC,CAISGDSGTQETQYF
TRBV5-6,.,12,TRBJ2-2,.,TGTGCCAGCAGCTTGCAAAAGGGGGAGCTGTTTTTT,CASSLQKGELFF
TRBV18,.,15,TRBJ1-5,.,TGTGCCAGCTCACCGGAAGGGGCCGGGAATCAGCCCCAGCATTTT,CASSPEGAGNQPQHF
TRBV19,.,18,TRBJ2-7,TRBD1,TGTGCCAGTAGTCCCCGGAAATACCCGGGACAGGGTATCTACGAGCAGTACTTC,CASSPRKYPGQGIYEQYF
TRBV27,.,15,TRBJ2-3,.,TGTGCCAGCAGTTCCCTTGACAAGCGCACAGATACGCAGTATTTT,CASSSLDKRTDTQYF